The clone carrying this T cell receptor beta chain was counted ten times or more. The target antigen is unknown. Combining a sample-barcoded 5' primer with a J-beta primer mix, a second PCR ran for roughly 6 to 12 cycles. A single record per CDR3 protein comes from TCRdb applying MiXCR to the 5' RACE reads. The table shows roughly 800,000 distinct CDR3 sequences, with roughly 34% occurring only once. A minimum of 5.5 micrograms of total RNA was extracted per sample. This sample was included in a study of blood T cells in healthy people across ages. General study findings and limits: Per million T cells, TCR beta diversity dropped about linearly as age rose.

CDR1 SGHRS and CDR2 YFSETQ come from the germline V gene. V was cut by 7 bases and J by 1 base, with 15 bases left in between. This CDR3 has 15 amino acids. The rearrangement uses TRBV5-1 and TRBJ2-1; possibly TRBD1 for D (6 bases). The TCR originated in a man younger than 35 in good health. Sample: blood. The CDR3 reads CASQETTGSYNEQFF. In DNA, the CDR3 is TGCGCCAGCCAGGAGACGACAGGATCCTACAATGAGCAGTTCTTC.